This T cell receptor (beta chain) originates from a study of cytomegalovirus exposure and HLA in healthy donors. With regard to this clone: Its antigen is not known. This sample also contains other DNA sequences that code for the same CDR3.

The CDR3 totals 17 residues. The trim removed 5 bases at V and 1 base at J, leaving 12 bases unmatched. Per germline, CDR1 SGHTA and CDR2 FQGNSA. Study-wide results and caveats: Analyzed later, most CMV-associated TCR beta chains appeared HLA-restricted. TCR beta V- and J-gene trimming, according to a later analysis, was linked to a missense DCLRE1C variant.

Primers for the PCR totalled 60 Vbeta and 13 Jbeta. The method was immunoSEQ multiplex PCR; TCRdb's version includes in-frame clones alone and lacks a portion of them. The sample has some 170,000 clones; about four fifths are singletons. This chain uses TRBV7-2 with TRBJ2-7; TRBD2 matches at 9 bases. The receptor was isolated from a woman aged 18 to 35 in good health and CMV-seropositive. Sequenced: PBMCs. In nucleotides, the CDR3 is TGTGCCAGCAGCCCCCAGGGTAGCGGGGGCTCTTCCTACGAGCAGTACTTC. This gives the protein CASSPQGSGGSSYEQYF.